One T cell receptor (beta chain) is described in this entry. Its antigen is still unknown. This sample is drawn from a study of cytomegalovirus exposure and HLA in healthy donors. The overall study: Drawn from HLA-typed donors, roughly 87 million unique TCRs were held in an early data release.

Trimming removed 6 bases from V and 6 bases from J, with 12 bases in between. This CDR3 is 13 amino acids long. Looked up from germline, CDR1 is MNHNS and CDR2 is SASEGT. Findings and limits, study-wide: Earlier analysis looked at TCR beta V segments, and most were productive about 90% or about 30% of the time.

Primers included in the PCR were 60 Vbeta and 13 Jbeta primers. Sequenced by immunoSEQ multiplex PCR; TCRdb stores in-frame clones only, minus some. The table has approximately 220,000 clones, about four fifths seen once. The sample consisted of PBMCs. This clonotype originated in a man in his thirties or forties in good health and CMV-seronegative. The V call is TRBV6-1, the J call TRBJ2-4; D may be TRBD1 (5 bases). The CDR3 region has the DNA TGTGCCAGCAGAGACAGTACTCCAAACATTCAGTACTTC. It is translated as CASRDSTPNIQYF.